Listed below are T cell receptor beta chains from one sample, sequenced in a study of T cells in Graves' hyperthyroidism and ophthalmopathy. One entry per CDR3 protein, called by TCRdb with MiXCR from the multiplex PCR reads. The sample has about 520,000 distinct CDR3 sequences, about 24% seen once. The sample consisted of blood. These receptors all stem from a woman under 40 with Graves' ophthalmopathy. Both conserved end residues are part of each CDR3. The D gene is left open where the match is weak. Clone sizes are given selectively: once, few, many, or a class where the clone is expanded.

TRBV27	TRBJ2-7	.	.	TGTGCCAGCAGTTCCTCAGGGTTAAGGCTCGAGCAGTACTTC	CASSSSGLRLEQYF
TRBV20-1	TRBJ2-2	.	many	TGCAGTGCCCTCGGGGCAGCGAACACCGGGGAGCTGTTTTTT	CSALGAANTGELFF
TRBV6-2/TRBV6-3	TRBJ2-7	.	many	TGTGCCAGCAGTTACCCGGGGCTGTTCCAATCCTACGAGCAGTACTTC	CASSYPGLFQSYEQYF
TRBV24-1	TRBJ2-7	.	many	TGTGCCACCAGTGACCATACAGGGTCCTACGAGCAGTACTTC	CATSDHTGSYEQYF
TRBV6-1	TRBJ2-2	TRBD2	few	TGTGCCAGCAGGTCAACAGGCGGGGGGGACACCGGGGAGCTGTTTTTT	CASRSTGGGDTGELFF
TRBV6-2/TRBV6-3	TRBJ2-2	TRBD2	few	TGTGCCAGCAGTTACTCGAGTTCTAGCGGGCTTGACACCGGGGAGCTGTTTTTT	CASSYSSSSGLDTGELFF
TRBV27	TRBJ1-6	.	.	TGTGCCAGCAGTTCTACCCCCTGGAGCCTCTCCTATAATTCACCCCTCCACTTT	CASSSTPWSLSYNSPLHF
TRBV12-3/TRBV12-4	TRBJ1-5	.	many	TGTGCCAGCAGTTTAGTAAGACGAGAACCGCCCCAGCATTTT	CASSLVRREPPQHF
TRBV2	TRBJ2-5	.	many	TGTGCCAGCACCACCGAAGAGACCCAGTACTTC	CASTTEETQYF
TRBV27	TRBJ2-4	TRBD2	few	TGTGCCAGCAGCCGTCGGGGGGAGGGTTTAGCCAAAAACATTCAGTACTTC	CASSRRGEGLAKNIQYF
TRBV19	TRBJ2-7	.	many	TGTGCCAGTAGTATCGGACAGCCCTTTTACGAGCAGTACTTC	CASSIGQPFYEQYF
TRBV20-1	TRBJ2-5	.	many	TGCAGTGCTAGAGGGACCCAGGAGACCCAGTACTTC	CSARGTQETQYF
TRBV6-2/TRBV6-3	TRBJ1-1	.	.	TGTGCCAGCAGTTACTCAATTAAACGGGGCGGTGACACTGAAGCTTTCTTT	CASSYSIKRGGDTEAFF
TRBV20-1	TRBJ1-2	.	few	TGCAGTGCCCCAGGGCCGGAAGGCTACACCTTC	CSAPGPEGYTF
TRBV11-1	TRBJ2-2	TRBD2	many	TGTGCCAGCAGCTCGGTTGGAGTTACTAGCGAGATCGGGGAGCTGTTTTTT	CASSSVGVTSEIGELFF
TRBV10-3	TRBJ2-5	TRBD1	.	TGTGCCATCAGTCGGGACAGGCGCGAAGAGACCCAGTACTTC	CAISRDRREETQYF
TRBV28	TRBJ1-5	.	once	TGTGCCAGCAGTCCTCCCGGGACATATCAGCCCCAGCATTTT	CASSPPGTYQPQHF
TRBV5-1	TRBJ1-2	.	.	TGCGCCAGCAGCTCCGAAGGAGCGCCTCCCTATGGCTACACCTTC	CASSSEGAPPYGYTF
TRBV5-1	TRBJ1-1	.	.	TGCGCCAGCAGCCCTGGCGGGGGTGAGGACACTGAAGCTTTCTTT	CASSPGGGEDTEAFF
TRBV12-3/TRBV12-4	TRBJ1-2	.	.	TGTGCCAGCAAAAGGGGGTCCAACTATGGCTACACCTTC	CASKRGSNYGYTF
TRBV27	TRBJ1-1	.	many	TGTGCCAGCAGTTCGACCAACTTGGACACTGAAGCTTTCTTT	CASSSTNLDTEAFF
TRBV12-3/TRBV12-4	TRBJ1-1	.	.	TGTGCCAGCAGCTGGGGTGGGGGGTATACTGAAGCTTTCTTT	CASSWGGGYTEAFF
TRBV24-1	TRBJ2-5	.	many	TGTGCCACCAGTGGGACCTTCAGCTGGATGGGTCAAGAGACCCAGTACTTC	CATSGTFSWMGQETQYF
TRBV7-6	TRBJ2-7	.	many	TGTGCCAGCAGCTCTTATAGCTCCTACGAGCAGTACTTC	CASSSYSSYEQYF
TRBV6-2/TRBV6-3	TRBJ1-2	TRBD1	few	TGTGCCAGCAGTTACTCGAGGCAGGGGGCTGGTGGCTACACCTTC	CASSYSRQGAGGYTF
TRBV9	TRBJ2-7	TRBD1	many	TGTGCCAGCAGCGTAGCCCCAGTGGGGACAGCCTACGAGCAGTACTTC	CASSVAPVGTAYEQYF
TRBV5-6	TRBJ2-7	TRBD2	many	TGTGCCAGCAGCTACTCGGGACTAGCGGCCACCTACGAGCAGTACTTC	CASSYSGLAATYEQYF
TRBV6-5	TRBJ2-5	.	many	TGTGCCAGCAGTTACCTGTCGGACCGGGGGGAGACCCAGTACTTC	CASSYLSDRGETQYF
TRBV12-3/TRBV12-4	TRBJ1-1	.	many	TGTGCCAGCAGTTTAAGGGAGAACACTGAAGCTTTCTTT	CASSLRENTEAFF
TRBV4-2	TRBJ1-2	.	many	TGTGCCAGCAGCCAAGTTCAGCCGGAATCCTATGGCTACACCTTC	CASSQVQPESYGYTF
TRBV12-3/TRBV12-4	TRBJ2-6	.	.	TGTGCCAGCAGGTGGGGGGATGGGGCCAACGTCCTGACTTTC	CASRWGDGANVLTF
TRBV6-1	TRBJ2-5	.	.	TGTGCCAGCAGTGAATACCAGACCCAGTACTTC	CASSEYQTQYF
TRBV19	TRBJ1-5	.	.	TGTGCCAGTACCAAGGGACCTCTAAATAGCAATCAGCCCCAGCATTTT	CASTKGPLNSNQPQHF
TRBV12-3/TRBV12-4	TRBJ2-7	.	.	TGTGCCAGCAGTTTAAATGGCCCGCCAAAGTTCTACGAGCAGTACTTC	CASSLNGPPKFYEQYF
TRBV28	TRBJ1-2	.	many	TGTGCCGGGGGAGATGGCTACACCTTC	CAGGDGYTF
TRBV9	TRBJ2-5	.	few	TGTGCCAGCAGCGTAGCAGCGGGTTCGGGCGAGACCCAGTACTTC	CASSVAAGSGETQYF
TRBV11-2	TRBJ1-1	.	many	TGTGCCAGCAGCACACTCACAGAGAACACTGAAGCTTTCTTT	CASSTLTENTEAFF
TRBV9	TRBJ2-5	.	many	TGTGCCAGCAGCGTAGGAGTATCAGTACGAGAGACCCAGTACTTC	CASSVGVSVRETQYF
TRBV6-1	TRBJ2-2	TRBD2	many	TGTGCCAGCAGACTAGCGGGGGGAGGGGAGCTGTTTTTT	CASRLAGGGELFF
TRBV6-4	TRBJ2-2	.	many	TGTGCCAGCAGCGGGACAACCACCGGGGAGCTGTTTTTT	CASSGTTTGELFF
TRBV12-3/TRBV12-4	TRBJ2-2	.	many	TGTGCCAGCGGTAGGCGGGGGAACACCGGGGAGCTGTTTTTT	CASGRRGNTGELFF